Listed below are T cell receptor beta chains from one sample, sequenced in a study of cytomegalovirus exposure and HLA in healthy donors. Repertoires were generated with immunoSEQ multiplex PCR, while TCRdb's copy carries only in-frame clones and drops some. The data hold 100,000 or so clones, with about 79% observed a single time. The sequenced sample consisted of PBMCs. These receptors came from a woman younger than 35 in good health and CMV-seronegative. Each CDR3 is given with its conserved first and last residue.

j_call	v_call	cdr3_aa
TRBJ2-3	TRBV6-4	CASSAGSTDTQYF
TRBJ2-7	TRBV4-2	CASSQGLAGSYEQYF
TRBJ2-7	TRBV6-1	CASSEAASGAYEQYF
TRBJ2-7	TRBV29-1	CSAILADRAYEQYF
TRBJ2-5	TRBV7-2	CASSLEPGETQYF
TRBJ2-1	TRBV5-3	CARSTAGGSYNEQFF
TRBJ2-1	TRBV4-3	CASSPTGTGVNEQFF
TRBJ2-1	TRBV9	CASSRPSGNNEQFF
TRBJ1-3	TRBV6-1	CASSVVRGTSGNTIYF
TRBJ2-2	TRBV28	CASSSDRFSNTGELFF
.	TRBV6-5	CASSSPRTSGINEQYF
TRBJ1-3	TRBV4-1	CASSRSGDTIYF
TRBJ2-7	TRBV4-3	CASSQLLDRTYEQYF
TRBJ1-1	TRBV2	CASSDPGNTEAFF
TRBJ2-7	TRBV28	CASSRRGLAGYSRWGQYF
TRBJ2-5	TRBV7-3	CASSPGTDWRETQYF
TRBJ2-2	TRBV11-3	CASSPGQGRSTGELFF
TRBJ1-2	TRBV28	CASSLTGGGNYGYTF
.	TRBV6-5	CASMRTGGSEQYF
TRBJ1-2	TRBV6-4	CASSEEQGVGGYTF
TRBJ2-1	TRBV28	CASRMAGSWGEQFF
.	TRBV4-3	CASSQFHASNYEQYF
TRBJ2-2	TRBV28	CASTRGVGTGELFF
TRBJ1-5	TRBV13	CASSRGQGIQPQHF
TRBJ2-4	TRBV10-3	CAISVDRGPRDIQYF
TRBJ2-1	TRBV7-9	CSSSLDGSSSYNEQFF
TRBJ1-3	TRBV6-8	CASSFPVSGNTIYF
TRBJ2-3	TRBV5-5	CASSLVGGRDTQYF
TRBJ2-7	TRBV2	CASSLGGGYSYEQYF
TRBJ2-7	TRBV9	CASSVGIGGLASYEQYF
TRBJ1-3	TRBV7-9	CASSLAGSGNTIYF
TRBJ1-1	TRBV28	CASSLGQGSTEAFF
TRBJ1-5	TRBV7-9	CASSPTGVRNQPQHF
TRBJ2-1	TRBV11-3	CASSLDRVAGGWSEQFF
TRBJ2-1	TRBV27	CASSLWGSRSYNEQFF
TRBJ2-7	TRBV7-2	CASSFNSGGGYEQYF
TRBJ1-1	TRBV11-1	CASSKPWGYTEAFF
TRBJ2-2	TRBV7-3	CASSTGGGSGELFF
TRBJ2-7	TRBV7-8	CASSSAARGGPYEQYF
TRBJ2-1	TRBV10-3	CAIDSGGGGNEQFF
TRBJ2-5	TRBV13	CASSLRRGWEETQYF
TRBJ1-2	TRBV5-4	CASSLGDRVNYGYTF
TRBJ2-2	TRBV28	CASGTGTGELFF
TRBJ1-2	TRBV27	CASSPTGGVYGYTF
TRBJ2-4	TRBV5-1	CASRLGQGANIQYF
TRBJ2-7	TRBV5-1	CASSLFLREGYEQYF
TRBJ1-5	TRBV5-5	CASSLSYSSNQPQHF
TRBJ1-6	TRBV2	CASSRTGNEKPNSPLHF
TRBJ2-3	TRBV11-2	CASSPASGGTDTQYF